What follows describes a single T cell receptor beta chain. This clonotype was found many times. Its antigen is currently not known. Base-call qualities are not available, and no considerably larger clone is one nucleotide away. The sample originates from a study of CD8+CD57+ T cells in acquired aplastic anemia (dated by TCRdb to 2016 to 2019). For the wider study: On average, sorted CD4+ and CD8+ cells yielded around 3.5 ug of extracted DNA, with a range of about 0.17 to 27.4 ug. CD8+CD57+ expansion was defined as a frequency above the mean frequency observed in healthy subjects.

TCR beta VDJ combination and CDR3 sequence profiling used genomic DNA as the template. An Illumina HiSeq 2000 was the platform used for TCR repertoire sequencing. In the paper's pipeline: Repertoires were assessed using TRBV/TRBJ rearrangement plots, CDR3 size and DJ length profiles, and Simpson's diversity index. Whichever DNA sequence was most abundant in the deep sequencing data was defined as the immunodominant clone. CDR3 amino acid sequences were screened for sharing across subjects and compared with published repertoires and the VDJdb database. Through fastp at Q25 and MiXCR, TCRdb rebuilt clones from the public reads, retaining in-frame beta chains. Under each unique CDR3 protein, matching rows form one entry showing the most common genes and DNA. The V and J calls come from TCRdb's annotation, not from the publication. The sample yields some 200,000 distinct CDR3 sequences; roughly 50% were counted once. Clones ranked in the top ten supply about 1.7% of the sample.

Expansion of CD8+CD57+ cells had been shown by flow cytometry in the patients chosen for sequencing. Every patient had severe acquired aplastic anemia, diagnosed using the International Study of Aplastic Anemia and Agranulocytosis and Camitta criteria. At the time blood was sampled, none of the patients had received any therapy. In this study, sorted CD4+ and CD8+ T cells from the blood of healthy subjects and of severe aplastic anemia patients had their TCR repertoires deep-sequenced. Patients were enrolled in the USA under clinicaltrials.gov protocols 00001620, 01623167, 00001397, 00071045, 00081523 and 00961064. Ficoll-Paque density gradient centrifugation was used to isolate peripheral blood mononuclear cells. Before DNA extraction, CD4+ and CD8+ T cells were sorted by FACS or by magnetic beads. Here is what the overall study found, with its caveats: Although under 35 CD8+ CDR3 sequences were shared by patients and controls, these sequences appeared highly expressed in patients and within the immunodominant clones of patients. No significant difference in CD8+ Simpson's diversity was found between patients and healthy controls (P=0.060).

CDR1 and CDR2 are read off the germline V gene (reference sequence) as LNHDA and SQIVND. Trimming costs V 5 bases and J 0 bases, and their ends lie 4 bases apart. The CDR3 sequence holds 12 residues, the cysteine and phenylalanine included. CDR3 DNA only is kept here, 36 bases in frame from base 1. Material for sequencing was sorted CD4+, CD8+, or CD8+CD57+ T cells (not recorded which) from PBMCs. This receptor was taken from a human donor with aplastic anemia. The chain employs TRBV19 and TRBJ2-5, with no confident D gene call. The CDR3 protein is CASSGNQETQYF. In nucleotide form, the sequence is TGTGCCAGTAGTGGAAACCAAGAGACCCAGTACTTC. Extended through the reference TRBV19 and TRBJ2-5 proteins, this CDR3 yields the full variable domain: DGGITQSPKYLFRKEGQNVTLSCEQNLNHDAMYWYRQDPGQGLRLIYYSQIVNDFQKGDIAEGYSVSREKKESFPLTVTSAQKNPTAFYLCASSGNQETQYFGPGTRLLVL.